Shown below are 9 T cell receptor beta chains from a single sample sequenced in a study of cytomegalovirus exposure and HLA in healthy donors. Primers for the PCR totalled 60 Vbeta and 13 Jbeta. The protocol was immunoSEQ multiplex PCR, while the TCRdb copy is restricted to in-frame clones and leaves out a portion. This table has more than 85,000 clones, roughly four fifths appearing once. Sequenced input: PBMCs. These receptor sequences come from a male donor in good health and CMV-seropositive.

The rearrangement links TRBV7-9 to TRBJ2-3, with 9 positions matching TRBD2. Losses at the gene ends were 2 bases for V and 2 bases for J; bases not matched to a gene: 8. Germline loops: CDR1 SEHNR, CDR2 FQNEAQ (reference sequence). The CDR3 sequence is 17 residues long. The CDR3 region is CASSLSAGGVFTDTQYF. Written as DNA, the CDR3 is TGTGCCAGCAGCTTATCGGCGGGGGGGGTGTTCACAGATACGCAGTATTTT.

This clone appeared a few times. The CDR3, as DNA: TGTGCCAGCAGCCATCCCCGGCCCCTCCACTTT. Its protein product is CASSHPRPLHF. V and J are TRBV14 and TRBJ1-6; D remains ambiguous. Germline CDR1 reads SGHDN; CDR2 reads FVKESK. CDR3 length: 11 amino acids. The V end was cut by 3 bases, the J end by 13 bases, with 7 bases between.

V is TRBV7-9 and J is TRBJ1-1; a possible D gene is TRBD1 (6 bases). V lost 4 bases and J lost 3, with 9 bases in between. CDR1 SEHNR and CDR2 FQNEAQ come from the germline V gene (reference sequence). This CDR3 spans 13 amino acids. Here the CDR3 reads CASSSSGDTEAFF. The CDR3 DNA sequence: TGTGCCAGCAGCTCCTCAGGGGACACTGAAGCTTTCTTT. The full variable domain, completed using reference TRBV7-9 and TRBJ1-1, is DTGVSQNPRHKITKRGQNVTFRCDPISEHNRLYWYRQTLGQGPEFLTYFQNEAQLEKSRLLSDRFSAERPKGSFSTLEIQRTEQGDSAMYLCASSSSGDTEAFFGQGTRLTVV.

This clone was seen a handful of times. This chain connects TRBV6-5 to TRBJ1-1; a possible D gene is TRBD1 (6 bases). The CDR3 extends over 14 amino acids. V was trimmed by 1 base and J by 12 bases, leaving 18 bases between them. The germline V gene has CDR1 MNHEY and CDR2 SVGAGI. The CDR3 DNA is TGTGCCAGCAGTTACTTAGAACAGGGTGCGATAACTTTCTTT. Amino acids: CASSYLEQGAITFF.

This chain connects TRBV28 to TRBJ1-5; D call uncertain. CDR3 size: 15 residues. Trimming took 2 bases from V and 1 from J, leaving 9 bases between them. CDR1 is MDHEN, CDR2 SYDVKM, per germline. The CDR3 nucleotides are TGTGCCAGCAGTTTAGAGGGTTCAAGCAATCAGCCCCAGCATTTT. Translated: CASSLEGSSNQPQHF.

The chain recombines TRBV28 with TRBJ1-1, with D perhaps matching TRBD1 (5 bases). CDR3 length equals 12 residues. Trimming pared 2 bases from V and 7 bases from J, leaving 8 bases between. Per the germline V gene, CDR1 is MDHEN and CDR2 is SYDVKM. The CDR3 DNA reads TGTGCCAGCAGTTTAGGGGCTTGTGAAGCTTTCTTT. Its protein product is CASSLGACEAFF. Together with reference TRBV28 and TRBJ1-1, the CDR3 gives the full variable domain: DVKVTQSSRYLVKRTGEKVFLECVQDMDHENMFWYRQDPGLGLRLIYFSYDVKMKEKGDIPEGYSVSREKKERFSLILESASTNQTSMYLCASSLGACEAFFGQGTRLTVV.

This chain joins TRBV7-3 and TRBJ1-2; D unclear. The ends were cut back, 5 bases at V and 8 bases at J, with 15 bases in the middle. Looked up from germline, CDR1 is SGHTA and CDR2 is FQGTGA. There are 13 residues in the CDR3. The CDR3 loop reads CASSPGGRAGYTF. The CDR3 nucleotides are TGTGCCAGCAGCCCCGGAGGCCGGGCAGGCTACACCTTC.

As regards this clone: One end of the junction is discordant with germline, which a read error may explain. V and J are TRBV7-2 and TRBJ2-6, with 7 bases aligning to TRBD2. Germline loops: CDR1 SGHTA, CDR2 FQGNSA. This CDR3 has 15 residues. In nucleotides, the CDR3 is TGTGCCAGCAGCTTAAGCGGGGCTGGGACCAACGTCCTGACTTTC. It is translated as CASSLSGAGTNVLTF.

The V and J genes are TRBV4-3 and TRBJ2-1; a weak D match, TRBD2 (5 bases). The CDR3 length is 15 residues. CDR1 LGHNA and CDR2 YSLEER come from the germline V gene. V dropped 0 bases and J dropped 5 bases, with 11 bases sitting between them. In DNA, the CDR3 is TGCGCCAGCAGCCAAGATCTATGGGAGAACAATGAGCAGTTCTTC. Translating it yields CASSQDLWENNEQFF.